The T cell receptor beta chain described here comes from a study of blood T cell repertoires in COVID-19. Study information: The United States, Italy and Spain provided the acute and convalescent COVID-19 samples. PBMCs, B-cell-depleted T cells, or T cells provided the cDNA or gDNA that made up the material.

Some clones are missing from TCRdb's copy, which holds only in-frame ones; the method was immunoSEQ multiplex PCR. The sample contains about 68,000 clones, over 75% of which appear only once. CDR1 and CDR2 (germline): SGHDT, YYEEEE. The CDR3 spans 14 residues. With 3 bases removed from V and 14 bases from J, the gap between germline ends came to 18 bases. This sequence originates from a human donor in a cohort sampled during active COVID-19. The material sequenced was peripheral blood. The chain uses TRBV5-6 and TRBJ1-6, with a weak D call TRBD1 (5 bases). For the CDR3, the DNA is TGTGCCAGCAGCTCTCCGGCCAGGGAAAAAACCCTCCACTTT. Translated: CASSSPAREKTLHF.